Described below is a single T cell receptor (beta chain) sequence and its context. Its antigen is currently unknown. This sample was taken from a study of shared clonotypes between healthy human individuals. Study-wide context: Each donor's CD4 naive and CD4 memory cells filled three plates apiece, CD8 naive two, and CD8 memory one.

Study-wide results and caveats: Generation probabilities were higher for clonotypes shared across all four sorted-subset donors than for unshared ones.

Execution of the assay was at deep level. Using immunoSEQ multiplex PCR, the repertoire was profiled, and TCRdb retains in-frame clones only, with some absent. The sample holds 2 million to 2.5 million clones, around 90% seen once. Germline-derived CDR1 and CDR2 are SGHRS and YFSETQ. The CDR3 runs to 17 residues. Trimming took 1 base from V and 1 from J, leaving 15 bases between them. Sequencing input: naive CD4+ T cells from PBMCs. Subset reported: CD45RA+ positively selected. The receptor comes from a young man in good health. Some clones in this sample may be carry-over from other donors' samples. The chain is built from TRBV5-1 and TRBJ1-3; TRBD1 might be the D (6 bases). Written as DNA, the CDR3 is TGCGCCAGCAGCTTGATTGAGACAGGCTTTTCTGGAAACACCATATATTTT. Amino acid sequence: CASSLIETGFSGNTIYF.